These 26 T cell receptor beta chains share one sample of origin, sequenced in a study of T cells in Graves' hyperthyroidism and ophthalmopathy. Amplified TCR beta CDR3 regions came from RNA transcripts. HTBI primers were used for first-round RT-PCR of the TCR CDR3. Each CDR3 protein is one row after TCRdb ran MiXCR on the multiplex PCR reads. The data hold hundreds of thousands of distinct CDR3 sequences, with approximately 15% observed a single time. Sequencing was performed on blood. The receptors derive from a woman between 18 and 30 years old with Graves' hyperthyroidism.

The table lists this clonotype with many counts. This sequence joins TRBV5-5 and TRBJ1-6; 7 nucleotides agree with TRBD1. Germline loops: CDR1 SGHKS, CDR2 YYEKEE (reference sequence). The CDR3 sequence is 19 residues long. The V and J ends lost 4 bases and 0 bases, in that order; junction bases with no gene match: 13. The CDR3 region has the DNA TGTGCCAGCAGCCAAGACAGGGTCCGAATTCCCTCCTATAATTCACCCCTCCACTTT. Residues: CASSQDRVRIPSYNSPLHF.

The chain is built from TRBV4-1 and TRBJ1-2; D is ambiguous. Germline V gene data show CDR1 as MGHRA and CDR2 as YSYEKL. The germline V and J ends were trimmed by 0 bases and 5 bases, with 19 bases remaining between them. The CDR3 extends over 17 amino acids. In DNA form, the CDR3 reads TGCGCCAGCAGCCAAGATCTATTACAGAAGCGAATTTATGGCTACACCTTC. Translation: CASSQDLLQKRIYGYTF.

This chain links TRBV6-5 with TRBJ2-1; TRBD1 matches 9 bases. CDR1 and CDR2 from the germline V gene are MNHEY and SVGAGI. This CDR3 region has 15 residues. J lost 10 bases, V lost 2 bases, and 9 bases had no gene match. The CDR3 reads CASSYTQTGGDEQFF. In nucleotides, the CDR3 is TGTGCCAGCAGTTACACCCAGACAGGGGGGGACGAGCAGTTCTTC.

V and J are TRBV7-9 and TRBJ2-1; D is unclear. V was cut by 11 bases and J by 6 bases, with 11 bases left in between. CDR3 length: 11 residues. Germline lookup yields CDR1 SEHNR and CDR2 FQNEAQ (reference sequence). For the CDR3, the DNA is TGTGCCGTCGACCGGGCCAATGAGCAGTTCTTC. Amino acid sequence: CAVDRANEQFF.

In its sample, this clonotype was seen many times. The CDR3 bases are TGTGCCAGCAGTTCCGGCAAAGAGACCCAGTACTTC. It translates to CASSSGKETQYF. The chain links TRBV28 to TRBJ2-5; the D is unclear. The CDR3 consists of 12 residues. V was cut by 4 bases and J by 3 bases, with 6 bases left in between. Germline V lookup: CDR1 MDHEN, CDR2 SYDVKM. Variable domain in full (rest from reference TRBV28 and TRBJ2-5): DVKVTQSSRYLVKRTGEKVFLECVQDMDHENMFWYRQDPGLGLRLIYFSYDVKMKEKGDIPEGYSVSREKKERFSLILESASTNQTSMYLCASSSGKETQYFGPGTRLLVL.

This clonotype was observed many times. V usage is TRBV28 and J usage is TRBJ1-2; TRBD1 agrees at 11 bases. The CDR3 extends over 14 amino acids. J was trimmed by 8 bases and V by 5 bases; bases with no gene match: 7. Germline CDR1 MDHEN, CDR2 SYDVKM. CDR3 sequence (DNA): TGTGCCAGCAGTCGGACAGGGGGCGGGGTCGGCTACACCTTC. It is translated as CASSRTGGGVGYTF.

This clonotype has ten or more counts. J is TRBJ1-3 and V is TRBV18; D is undetermined. This CDR3 spans 16 amino acids. Germline V gives CDR1 KGHSH, CDR2 LQKENI. The V end lost 2 bases, the J end lost 0 bases, and 11 bases lay between the germline ends. The CDR3 sequence is CASSPVTFSSGNTIYF. The CDR3 DNA is TGTGCCAGCTCACCAGTGACCTTTAGCTCTGGAAACACCATATATTTT. Combining the CDR3 with reference TRBV18 and TRBJ1-3 gives the whole variable domain NAGVMQNPRHLVRRRGQEARLRCSPMKGHSHVYWYRQLPEEGLKFMVYLQKENIIDESGMPKERFSAEFPKEGPSILRIQQVVRGDSAAYFCASSPVTFSSGNTIYFGEGSWLTVV.

This clonotype occurred many times. The V and J genes are TRBV30 and TRBJ2-1, with 9 bases that match TRBD2. V was pared by 0 bases and J by 3 bases, with 12 bases of the junction left unmatched. Looked up from germline, CDR1 is GTSNPN and CDR2 is SVGIG (reference sequence). This CDR3 is 18 amino acids long. The CDR3: CAWSVRSSGRPNYNEQFF. For the CDR3, the DNA is TGTGCCTGGAGTGTACGTAGCAGCGGGAGGCCGAACTACAATGAGCAGTTCTTC.

This clonotype was counted at least ten times. V and J are TRBV18 and TRBJ1-1, with 7 bases matching TRBD1. Germline CDR1 is KGHSH and CDR2 is LQKENI. The junction had 10 bases not matched to a gene; V was cut back by 6 bases and J by 0 bases. The CDR3 length is 16 residues. The CDR3 spells CASSPGTALLNTEAFF. Written as DNA, the CDR3 is TGTGCCAGCTCCCCTGGGACAGCCCTCCTGAACACTGAAGCTTTCTTT. Combining the CDR3 with reference TRBV18 and TRBJ1-1 gives the whole variable domain NAGVMQNPRHLVRRRGQEARLRCSPMKGHSHVYWYRQLPEEGLKFMVYLQKENIIDESGMPKERFSAEFPKEGPSILRIQQVVRGDSAAYFCASSPGTALLNTEAFFGQGTRLTVV.

In this sample, this clonotype turned up a few times. V usage is TRBV7-9 and J usage is TRBJ2-1; 9 positions match TRBD2. The J segment lost 3 bases and the V segment lost 0 bases, leaving 3 bases of the junction unmatched. CDR1 is SEHNR and CDR2 is FQNEAQ in the germline V gene (reference sequence). This CDR3 is 16 amino acids long. The CDR3 nucleotides read TGTGCCAGCAGCTTAGCCTGGACTAGCGACTACAATGAGCAGTTCTTC. As protein: CASSLAWTSDYNEQFF. Full variable domain (outside the CDR3, taken from reference TRBV7-9 and TRBJ2-1): DTGVSQNPRHKITKRGQNVTFRCDPISEHNRLYWYRQTLGQGPEFLTYFQNEAQLEKSRLLSDRFSAERPKGSFSTLEIQRTEQGDSAMYLCASSLAWTSDYNEQFFGPGTRLTVL.

The J gene is TRBJ2-1, the V gene TRBV29-1; D is perhaps TRBD1 or TRBD2 (6 bases each). The CDR3 loop spans 16 amino acids. From germline, CDR1 is SQVTM and CDR2 ANQGSEA. V gave up 1 base and J gave up 7 bases, with 20 bases separating them. CDR3 sequence: CSVEVFRGGLGNEQFF. The DNA of the CDR3 is TGCAGCGTTGAAGTGTTCAGGGGAGGCCTAGGGAATGAGCAGTTCTTC.

This clonotype was detected ten times or more. The chain recombines TRBV2 with TRBJ2-2; D is perhaps TRBD1 (6 bases). The CDR3 is 14 amino acids. Germline V CDR1 and CDR2: SNHLY, FYNNEI. The V and J ends lost 8 bases and 5 bases respectively, with 15 bases between them. The CDR3 region has the DNA TGTGCCAGCGGGACAAGGAAAGTTACCGGGGAGCTGTTTTTT. Translating gives CASGTRKVTGELFF. The variable domain in full, completed from reference TRBV2 and TRBJ2-2, reads EPEVTQTPSHQVTQMGQEVILRCVPISNHLYFYWYRQILGQKVEFLVSFYNNEISEKSEIFDDQFSVERPDGSNFTLKIRSTKLEDSAMYFCASGTRKVTGELFFGEGSRLTVL.

This clonotype was counted between two and nine times. The gene calls are TRBV6-1 and TRBJ1-2; D is unresolved. This CDR3 is 12 amino acids long. Germline V CDR1 and CDR2: MNHNS, SASEGT. V lost 9 bases and J lost 6, with 14 bases in between. CDR3 residues: CASATKENGYTF. The CDR3 DNA follows: TGTGCCAGTGCCACCAAAGAGAATGGCTACACCTTC.

This clonotype has at least ten counts. This rearrangement joins TRBV11-2 to TRBJ2-3, with TRBD2 identical over 12 bases. With 0 bases clipped from V and 6 bases from J, the junction kept 10 bases outside the gene matches. Germline V gene sequence: CDR1 SGHAT, CDR2 FQNNGV. The CDR3 totals 18 residues. DNA for the CDR3: TGTGCCAGCAGCTTAGACGGGCTAGCGGGAGGGTTTTTGGATACGCAGTATTTT. Protein product: CASSLDGLAGGFLDTQYF.

J is TRBJ2-1 and V is TRBV6-1, with 12 positions matching TRBD2. Trimming removed 5 bases from V and 6 bases from J; junction bases left unmatched: 5. The CDR3 is 15 residues long. The germline V gene has CDR1 MNHNS and CDR2 SASEGT. The CDR3, as DNA: TGTGCCAGCAGTTTTGAGGGACTAGCGGGCAATGAGCAGTTCTTC. Translated, it gives CASSFEGLAGNEQFF.

This clonotype was seen repeatedly, ten times or more. This rearrangement joins TRBV27 to TRBJ2-3; TRBD2 might be the D (6 bases). The V gene lost 3 bases and the J gene lost 5 bases, with 18 bases spanning the gap. The germline V gene has CDR1 MNHEY and CDR2 SMNVEV (reference sequence). This CDR3 spans 16 amino acids. CDR3: CASSLGGGPRRDTQYF. As DNA, the CDR3 is TGTGCCAGCAGTTTGGGAGGCGGTCCCAGGCGAGATACGCAGTATTTT.

This clonotype was seen many times. V usage is TRBV20-1 and J usage is TRBJ1-1; TRBD1 might be the D (6 bases). The CDR3 has 14 residues. Germline CDR1 DFQATT, CDR2 SNEGSKA (reference sequence). V dropped 4 bases and J dropped 2 bases, with 14 bases sitting between them. The CDR3 bases are TGCAGTGCTACAAGGACAGTCTTCAACACTGAAGCTTTCTTT. Protein product: CSATRTVFNTEAFF.

This clonotype has a count of ten or more. The rearrangement uses TRBV14 and TRBJ2-1; the match to TRBD2 covers 7 bases. Trimming removed 2 bases from V and 9 bases from J; junction bases left unmatched: 10. The CDR3 runs to 15 residues. Germline loops: CDR1 SGHDN, CDR2 FVKESK. CDR3: CASSQSLAVDGEQFF. Written as DNA, the CDR3 is TGTGCCAGCAGCCAATCTCTAGCGGTGGATGGTGAGCAGTTCTTC.

This clonotype was counted ten times or more. This sequence joins TRBV24-1 and TRBJ2-2; a possible D gene is TRBD1 (6 bases). This CDR3 contains 20 residues. Germline assignment: CDR1 KGHDR and CDR2 SFDVKD. V gave up 2 bases and J gave up 7 bases, with 28 bases separating them. This CDR3 reads CATSDSKTLRGRGRIGELFF. CDR3 coding DNA: TGTGCCACCAGTGATTCCAAAACCCTGAGAGGCAGGGGAAGGATCGGGGAGCTGTTTTTT.

This clonotype has more than one count but fewer than ten. The J gene is TRBJ2-7, the V gene TRBV18; D is tentatively TRBD1 or TRBD2 (6 bases each). Trimming removed 3 bases from V and 5 bases from J, with 20 bases in between. This CDR3 is built from 16 residues. CDR1 is KGHSH and CDR2 is LQKENI in the germline V gene. The CDR3 sequence: CASSPGVGGKDHEQYF. In nucleotides, the CDR3 is TGTGCCAGCTCACCGGGCGTAGGGGGGAAAGACCACGAGCAGTACTTC.

This clonotype has ten or more counts. CDR3 bases: TGTGCCTCCCCTGGGGCATCGACTGGAAACACCATATATTTT. Amino acid sequence: CASPGASTGNTIYF. V is TRBV30 and J is TRBJ1-3; perhaps TRBD1 as D (5 bases). This CDR3 has 14 amino acids. V lost 7 bases to trimming and J lost 2 bases, with 15 bases between them. The germline CDR1 and CDR2 sequences are GTSNPN and SVGIG (reference sequence).

The chain recombines TRBV20-1 with TRBJ2-7; D is uncertain. This CDR3 contains 11 residues. Germline CDR1 reads DFQATT; CDR2 reads SNEGSKA (reference sequence). The V end lost 0 bases, the J end lost 7 bases, and 7 bases lay between the germline ends. The CDR3 sequence is CSARDYPEQYF. CDR3 nucleotide sequence: TGCAGTGCTAGAGATTACCCTGAGCAGTACTTC.

There are many counts of this clonotype. The chain carries TRBV7-9 and TRBJ2-3, with 7 bases fitting TRBD1. The ends lost 5 bases at V and 4 bases at J; junction bases unmatched: 15. Germline lookup yields CDR1 SEHNR and CDR2 FQNEAQ (reference sequence). The CDR3 contains 17 residues. The CDR3: CASSPGRWGTDPDTQYF. As DNA, the CDR3 is TGTGCCAGCAGCCCAGGAAGGTGGGGGACAGACCCAGATACGCAGTATTTT.

The chain joins TRBV29-1 to TRBJ2-7, with no clear D. Between the trimmed V and J ends, which lost 4 bases and 4 bases, there was a span of 5 bases. This CDR3 spans 10 amino acids. Germline CDR1 is SQVTM and CDR2 is ANQGSEA. DNA for the CDR3: TGCAGCGTTGTCTCGTACGAGCAGTACTTC. This sequence encodes CSVVSYEQYF.

This clonotype occurred many times. The chain combines TRBV20-1 with TRBJ2-7, with TRBD1 identical over 10 bases. The CDR3 is 12 amino acids. The J segment lost 4 bases and the V segment lost 6 bases, leaving 3 bases of the junction unmatched. Germline loops: CDR1 DFQATT, CDR2 SNEGSKA (reference sequence). DNA for the CDR3: TGCAGTGCACCGGACAGGGGGTACGAGCAGTACTTC. Its protein is CSAPDRGYEQYF.

This clonotype was picked up a small number of times. The gene calls are TRBV7-9 and TRBJ2-2, with TRBD2 matching over 11 bases. Germline trimming cut 6 bases from V and 7 bases from J; bases unmatched to any gene: 10. This CDR3 has 16 residues. Germline CDR1 and CDR2: SEHNR and FQNEAQ (reference sequence). CDR3 in amino acids: CASSTSGSPSGGELFF. The DNA of the CDR3 is TGTGCCAGCAGTACTAGCGGGAGCCCCTCGGGCGGGGAGCTGTTTTTT.